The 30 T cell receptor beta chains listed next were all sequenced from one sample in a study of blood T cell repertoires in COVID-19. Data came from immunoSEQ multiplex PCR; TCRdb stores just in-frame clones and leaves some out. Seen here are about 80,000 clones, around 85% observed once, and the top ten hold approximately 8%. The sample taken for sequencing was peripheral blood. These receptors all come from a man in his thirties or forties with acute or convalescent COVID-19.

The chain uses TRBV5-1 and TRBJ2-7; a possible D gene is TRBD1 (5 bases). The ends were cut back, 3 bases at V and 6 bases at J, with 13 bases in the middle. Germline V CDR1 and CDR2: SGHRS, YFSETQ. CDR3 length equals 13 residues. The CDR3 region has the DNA TGCGCCAGCAGCTCCTTAGGGGATCCCGAGCAGTACTTC. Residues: CASSSLGDPEQYF.

CDR3 residues: CASSFGQGGGEQFF. CDR3 DNA: TGTGCCAGCAGCTTTGGACAGGGGGGTGGTGAGCAGTTCTTC. The genes are TRBV11-2 and TRBJ2-1, with 10 bases that match TRBD1. V gave up 3 bases and J gave up 9 bases; unmatched junction bases: 5. This CDR3 is built from 14 residues. Germline CDR1 and CDR2: SGHAT and FQNNGV.

The CDR3 DNA is TGTGCCTGGAGTCCCTTACTAGCGAGCACAGATACGCAGTATTTT. It encodes CAWSPLLASTDTQYF. The gene calls are TRBV30 and TRBJ2-3; TRBD2 agrees at 7 bases. The CDR3 extends over 15 amino acids. Germline CDR1 and CDR2: GTSNPN and SVGIG (reference sequence). With V trimmed by 2 bases and J by 0 bases, 5 bases remained unmatched.

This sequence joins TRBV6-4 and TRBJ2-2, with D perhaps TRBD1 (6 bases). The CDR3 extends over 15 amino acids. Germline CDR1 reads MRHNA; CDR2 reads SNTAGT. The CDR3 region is CTLGQGLPDTGELFF. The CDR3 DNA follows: TGTACCCTAGGGCAGGGGCTACCTGACACCGGGGAGCTGTTTTTT.

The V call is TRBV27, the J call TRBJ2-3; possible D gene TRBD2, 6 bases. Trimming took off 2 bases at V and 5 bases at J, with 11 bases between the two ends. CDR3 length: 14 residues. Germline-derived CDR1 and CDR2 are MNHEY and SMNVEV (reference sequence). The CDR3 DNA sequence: TGTGCCAGCAGTTTAGGCCCCGGGAGAGATACGCAGTATTTT. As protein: CASSLGPGRDTQYF.

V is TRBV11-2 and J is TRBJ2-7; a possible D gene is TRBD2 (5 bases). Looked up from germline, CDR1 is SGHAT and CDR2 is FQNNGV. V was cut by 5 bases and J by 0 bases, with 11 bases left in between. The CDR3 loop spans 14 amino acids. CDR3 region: CASSPLGSSYEQYF. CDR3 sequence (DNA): TGTGCCAGCAGCCCCCTGGGGAGCTCCTACGAGCAGTACTTC.

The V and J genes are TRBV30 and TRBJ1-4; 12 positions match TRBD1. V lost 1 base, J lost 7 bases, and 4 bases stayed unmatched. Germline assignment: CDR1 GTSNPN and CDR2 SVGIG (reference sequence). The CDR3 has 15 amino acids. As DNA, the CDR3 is TGTGCCTGGAGTGCGGGACAGGGGGCGGGTGAAAAACTGTTTTTT. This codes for CAWSAGQGAGEKLFF.

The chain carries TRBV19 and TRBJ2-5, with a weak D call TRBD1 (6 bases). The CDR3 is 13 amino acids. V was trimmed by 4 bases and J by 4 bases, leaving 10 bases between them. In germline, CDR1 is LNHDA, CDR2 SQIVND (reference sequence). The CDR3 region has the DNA TGTGCCAGTAGTAGCCAGGGGAGAGAGACCCAGTACTTC. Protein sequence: CASSSQGRETQYF. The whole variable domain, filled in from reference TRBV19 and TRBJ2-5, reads DGGITQSPKYLFRKEGQNVTLSCEQNLNHDAMYWYRQDPGQGLRLIYYSQIVNDFQKGDIAEGYSVSREKKESFPLTVTSAQKNPTAFYLCASSSQGRETQYFGPGTRLLVL.

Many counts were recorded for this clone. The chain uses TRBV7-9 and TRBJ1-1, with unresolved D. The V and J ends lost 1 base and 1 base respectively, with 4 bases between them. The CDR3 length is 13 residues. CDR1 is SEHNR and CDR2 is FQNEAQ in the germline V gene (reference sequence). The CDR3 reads CASSLVQNTEAFF. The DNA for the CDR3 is TGTGCCAGCAGCTTAGTACAGAACACTGAAGCTTTCTTT.

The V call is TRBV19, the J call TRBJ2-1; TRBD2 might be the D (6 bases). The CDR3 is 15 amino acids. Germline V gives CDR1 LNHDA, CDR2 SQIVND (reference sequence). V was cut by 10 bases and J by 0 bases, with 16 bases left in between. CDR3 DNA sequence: TGTGCCACACTTAGCGGCAGGAGCTCCTACAATGAGCAGTTCTTC. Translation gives CATLSGRSSYNEQFF.

CDR3 bases: TGTGCCTGGAGTGAAGGGACAGCTTATCAGCCCCAGCATTTT. This gives the protein CAWSEGTAYQPQHF. This rearrangement joins TRBV30 to TRBJ1-5; 7 nucleotides match TRBD1. The junction had 5 bases not matched to a gene; V was cut back by 1 base and J by 5 bases. From germline, CDR1 is GTSNPN and CDR2 SVGIG (reference sequence). The CDR3 runs 14 residues.

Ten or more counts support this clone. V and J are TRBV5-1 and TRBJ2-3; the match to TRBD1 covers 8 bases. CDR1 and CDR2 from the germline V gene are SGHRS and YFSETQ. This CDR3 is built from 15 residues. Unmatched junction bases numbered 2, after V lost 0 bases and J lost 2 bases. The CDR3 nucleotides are TGCGCCAGCAGCTTGGGGGGACAGGTCACAGATACGCAGTATTTT. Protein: CASSLGGQVTDTQYF.

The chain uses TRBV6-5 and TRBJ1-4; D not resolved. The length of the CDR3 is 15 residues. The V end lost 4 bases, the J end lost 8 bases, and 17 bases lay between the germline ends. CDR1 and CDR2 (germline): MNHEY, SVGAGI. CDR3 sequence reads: CASSLPHRGSEKLFF. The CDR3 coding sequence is TGTGCCAGCAGTTTGCCCCACAGAGGGTCGGAAAAACTGTTTTTT.

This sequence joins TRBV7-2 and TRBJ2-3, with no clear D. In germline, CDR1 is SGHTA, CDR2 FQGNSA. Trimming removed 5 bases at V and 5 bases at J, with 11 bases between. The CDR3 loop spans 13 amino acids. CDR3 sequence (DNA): TGTGCCAGCAGCCCTGACGGCGGAGATACGCAGTATTTT. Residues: CASSPDGGDTQYF.

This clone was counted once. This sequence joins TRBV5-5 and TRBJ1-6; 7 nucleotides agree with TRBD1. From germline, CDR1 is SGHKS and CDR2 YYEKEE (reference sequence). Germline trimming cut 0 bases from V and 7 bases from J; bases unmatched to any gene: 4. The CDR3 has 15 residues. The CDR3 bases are TGTGCCAGCAGCTTGGAACCACAGGGGAATTCACCCCTCCACTTT. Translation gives CASSLEPQGNSPLHF.

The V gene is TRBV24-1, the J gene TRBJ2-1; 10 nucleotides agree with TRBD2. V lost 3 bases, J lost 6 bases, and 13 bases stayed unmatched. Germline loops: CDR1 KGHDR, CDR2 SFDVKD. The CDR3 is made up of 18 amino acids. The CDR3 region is CATSDPSGSNRYFNEQFF. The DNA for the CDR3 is TGTGCCACCAGTGATCCTAGCGGGAGCAATCGATACTTCAATGAGCAGTTCTTC.

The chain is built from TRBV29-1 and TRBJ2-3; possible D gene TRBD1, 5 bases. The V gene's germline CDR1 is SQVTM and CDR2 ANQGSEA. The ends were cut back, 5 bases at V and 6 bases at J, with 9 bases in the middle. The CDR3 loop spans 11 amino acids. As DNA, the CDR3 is TGCAGCGTTCAAGGGGCCGATACGCAGTATTTT. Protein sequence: CSVQGADTQYF.

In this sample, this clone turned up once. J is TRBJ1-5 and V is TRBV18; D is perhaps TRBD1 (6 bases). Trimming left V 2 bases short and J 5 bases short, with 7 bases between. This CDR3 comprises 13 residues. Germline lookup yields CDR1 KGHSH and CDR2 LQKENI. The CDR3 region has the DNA TGTGCCAGCTCACCAGGGGGCGATCAGCCCCAGCATTTT. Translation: CASSPGGDQPQHF.

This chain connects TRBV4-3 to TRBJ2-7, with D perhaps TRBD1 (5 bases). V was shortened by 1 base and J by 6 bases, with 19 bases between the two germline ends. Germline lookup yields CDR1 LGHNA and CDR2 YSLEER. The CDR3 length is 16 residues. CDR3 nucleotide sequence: TGCGCCAGCAGCCAAGGCACAGGTACTGGTCGGCTCGAGCAGTACTTC. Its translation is CASSQGTGTGRLEQYF.

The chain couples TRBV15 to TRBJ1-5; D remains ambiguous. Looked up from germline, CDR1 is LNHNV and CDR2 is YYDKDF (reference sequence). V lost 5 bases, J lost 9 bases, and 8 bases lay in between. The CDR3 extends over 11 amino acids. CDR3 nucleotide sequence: TGTGCCACCAGCGCCCGGGGGCCCCAGCATTTT. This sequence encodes CATSARGPQHF.

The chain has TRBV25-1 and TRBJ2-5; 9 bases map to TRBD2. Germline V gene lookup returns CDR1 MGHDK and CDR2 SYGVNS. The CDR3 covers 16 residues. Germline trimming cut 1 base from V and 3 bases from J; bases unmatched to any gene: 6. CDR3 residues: CASSEFRGGREETQYF. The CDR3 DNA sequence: TGTGCCAGCAGTGAATTTCGGGGCGGGAGGGAAGAGACCCAGTACTTC.

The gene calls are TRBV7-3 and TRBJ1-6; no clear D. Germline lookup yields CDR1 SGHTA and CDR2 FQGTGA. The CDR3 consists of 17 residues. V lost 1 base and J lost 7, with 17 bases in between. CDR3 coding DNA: TGTGCCAGCAGCTTAATGGCCTTCGGAGCGGGGAATTCACCCCTCCACTTT. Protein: CASSLMAFGAGNSPLHF.

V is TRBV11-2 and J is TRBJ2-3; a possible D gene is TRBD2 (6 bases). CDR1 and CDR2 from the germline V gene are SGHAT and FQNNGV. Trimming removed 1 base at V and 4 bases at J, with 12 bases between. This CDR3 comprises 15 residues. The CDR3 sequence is CASSLAGAGSDTQYF. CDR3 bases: TGTGCCAGCAGCTTAGCGGGAGCTGGATCAGATACGCAGTATTTT.

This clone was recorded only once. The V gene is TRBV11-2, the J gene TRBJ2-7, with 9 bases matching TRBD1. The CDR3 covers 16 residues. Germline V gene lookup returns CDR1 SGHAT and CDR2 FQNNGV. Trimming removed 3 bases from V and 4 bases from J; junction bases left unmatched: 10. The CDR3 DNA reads TGTGCCAGCAGCTTCGCCCGGGGACAGGGTGGGTACGAGCAGTACTTC. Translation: CASSFARGQGGYEQYF.

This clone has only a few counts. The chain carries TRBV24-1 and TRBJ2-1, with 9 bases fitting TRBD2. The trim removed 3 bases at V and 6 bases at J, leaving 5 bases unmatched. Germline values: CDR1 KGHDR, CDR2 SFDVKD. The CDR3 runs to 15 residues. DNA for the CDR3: TGTGCCACCAGTGATCCGGGACTAGCTGTCAATGAGCAGTTCTTC. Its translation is CATSDPGLAVNEQFF.

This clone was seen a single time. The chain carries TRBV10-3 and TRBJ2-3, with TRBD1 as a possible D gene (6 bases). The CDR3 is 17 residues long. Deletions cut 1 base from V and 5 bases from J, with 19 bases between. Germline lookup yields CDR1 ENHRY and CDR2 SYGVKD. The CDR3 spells CAISELMDRVKGDTQYF. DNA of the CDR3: TGTGCCATCAGTGAGTTGATGGACAGAGTAAAAGGAGATACGCAGTATTTT.

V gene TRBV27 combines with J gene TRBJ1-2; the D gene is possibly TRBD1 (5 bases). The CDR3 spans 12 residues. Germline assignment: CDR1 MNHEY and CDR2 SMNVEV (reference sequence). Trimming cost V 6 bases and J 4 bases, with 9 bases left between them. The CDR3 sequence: CASRGPGYGYTF. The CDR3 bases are TGTGCCAGCAGGGGGCCTGGCTATGGCTACACCTTC.

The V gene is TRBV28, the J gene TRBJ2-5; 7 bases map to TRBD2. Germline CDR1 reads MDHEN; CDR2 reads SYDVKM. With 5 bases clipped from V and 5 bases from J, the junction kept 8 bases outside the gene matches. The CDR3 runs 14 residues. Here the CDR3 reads CASSRGGSPETQYF. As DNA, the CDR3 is TGTGCCAGCAGTCGGGGCGGGAGTCCCGAGACCCAGTACTTC.

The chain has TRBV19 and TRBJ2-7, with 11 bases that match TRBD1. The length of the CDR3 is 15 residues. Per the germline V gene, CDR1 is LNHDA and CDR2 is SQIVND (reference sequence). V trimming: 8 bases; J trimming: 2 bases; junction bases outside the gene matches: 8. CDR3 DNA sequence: TGTGCCAGTTCCCCCCGGGGACAGGGGGCCTACGAGCAGTACTTC. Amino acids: CASSPRGQGAYEQYF.

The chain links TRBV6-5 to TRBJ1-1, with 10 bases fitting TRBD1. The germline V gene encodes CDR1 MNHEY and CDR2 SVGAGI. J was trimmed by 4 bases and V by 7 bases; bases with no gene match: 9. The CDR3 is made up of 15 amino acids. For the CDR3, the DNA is TGTGCCAGCAACTTCGGAGGGACAGGGGCCACTGAAGCTTTCTTT. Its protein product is CASNFGGTGATEAFF.